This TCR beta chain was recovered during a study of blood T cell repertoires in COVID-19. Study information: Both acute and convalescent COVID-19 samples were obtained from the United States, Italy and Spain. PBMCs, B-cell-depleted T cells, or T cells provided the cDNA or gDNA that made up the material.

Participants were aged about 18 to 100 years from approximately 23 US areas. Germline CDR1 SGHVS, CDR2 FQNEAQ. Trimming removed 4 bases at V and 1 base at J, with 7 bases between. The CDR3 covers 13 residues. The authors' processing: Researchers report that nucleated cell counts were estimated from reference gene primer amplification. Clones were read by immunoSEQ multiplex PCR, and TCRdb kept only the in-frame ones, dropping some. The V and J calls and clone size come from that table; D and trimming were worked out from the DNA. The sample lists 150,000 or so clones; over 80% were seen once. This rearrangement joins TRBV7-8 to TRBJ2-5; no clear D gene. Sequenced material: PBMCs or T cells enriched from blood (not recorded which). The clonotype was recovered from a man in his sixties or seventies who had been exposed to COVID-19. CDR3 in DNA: TGTGCCAGCAGCTCCGAGATCCAAGAGACCCAGTACTTC. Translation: CASSSEIQETQYF.